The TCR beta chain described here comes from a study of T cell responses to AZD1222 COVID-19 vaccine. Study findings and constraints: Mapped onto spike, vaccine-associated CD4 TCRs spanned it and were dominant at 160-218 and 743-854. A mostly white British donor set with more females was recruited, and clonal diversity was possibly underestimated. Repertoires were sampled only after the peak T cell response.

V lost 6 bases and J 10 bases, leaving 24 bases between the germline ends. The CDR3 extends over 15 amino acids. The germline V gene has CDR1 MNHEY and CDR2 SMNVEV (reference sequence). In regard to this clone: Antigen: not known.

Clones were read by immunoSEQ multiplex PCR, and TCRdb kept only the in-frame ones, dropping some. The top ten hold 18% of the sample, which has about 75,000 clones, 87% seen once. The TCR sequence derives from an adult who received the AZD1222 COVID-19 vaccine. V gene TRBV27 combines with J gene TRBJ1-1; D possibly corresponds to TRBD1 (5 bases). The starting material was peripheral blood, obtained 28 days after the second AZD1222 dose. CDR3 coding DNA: TGTGCCAGCAGCGCGACCGGGGCTGTCTCGGTCGGAGCTTTCTTT. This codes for CASSATGAVSVGAFF.